These 26 T cell receptor beta chains were sequenced from one sample in a study of blood T cell repertoires in COVID-19. Clones were read by immunoSEQ multiplex PCR, and TCRdb kept only the in-frame ones, dropping some. The data hold 130,000 to 150,000 clones, with about 90% observed a single time. The sequenced sample was peripheral blood. Source of these receptors: a man aged 45-65 years who had recovered from COVID-19.

The V call is TRBV5-6, the J call TRBJ1-2; 8 bases fit TRBD1. CDR3 length equals 14 residues. The V gene end was trimmed by 2 bases and the J gene end by 7 bases; junction bases not matched to a gene: 7. Germline V gene sequence: CDR1 SGHDT, CDR2 YYEEEE. The CDR3 nucleotides read TGTGCCAGCAGCTTTGGCCAGGGGGCTGGTGGCTACACCTTC. The encoded protein is CASSFGQGAGGYTF.

The CDR3 sequence: CASSLAGGAENEQFF. In nucleotides, the CDR3 is TGTGCCAGCAGCTTGGCGGGGGGGGCAGAAAATGAGCAGTTCTTC. The rearrangement uses TRBV5-8 and TRBJ2-1; 8 positions match TRBD2. The V gene end was trimmed by 0 bases and the J gene end by 7 bases; junction bases not matched to a gene: 6. The CDR3 runs 15 residues. The germline gives CDR1 SGHTS, CDR2 YDEGEE. Looking up the rest from reference TRBV5-8 and TRBJ2-1 gives the full variable domain: EAGVTQSPTHLIKTRGQQATLRCSPISGHTSVYWYQQALGLGLQFLLWYDEGEERNRGNFPPRFSGRQFPNYSSELNVNALELEDSALYLCASSLAGGAENEQFFGPGTRLTVL.

This rearrangement joins TRBV6-6 to TRBJ1-1; 7 nucleotides match TRBD1. This CDR3 is 14 amino acids long. CDR1 is MNHNY, CDR2 SVGAGI, per germline (reference sequence). Germline trimming cut 5 bases from V and 6 bases from J; bases unmatched to any gene: 9. The DNA of the CDR3 is TGTGCCAGCAGTCGAGGACAGGATCGCTCTGAAGCTTTCTTT. Its translation is CASSRGQDRSEAFF.

This clone was seen just once. J is TRBJ1-1 and V is TRBV19; TRBD1 is a possible D gene (5 bases). The CDR3 is 15 residues long. The germline V gene encodes CDR1 LNHDA and CDR2 SQIVND (reference sequence). V gave up 7 bases and J gave up 1 base, with 16 bases separating them. CDR3 DNA sequence: TGTGCCAGTACCCTCATAGGCGGGGGGAACACTGAAGCTTTCTTT. Translating it yields CASTLIGGGNTEAFF.

The chain joins TRBV7-8 to TRBJ1-5; TRBD1 agrees at 9 bases. This CDR3 is built from 17 residues. Germline CDR1 and CDR2: SGHVS and FQNEAQ. Trimming took 5 bases from V and 0 from J; bases not matched to a gene: 8. The DNA for the CDR3 is TGTGCCAGCAGCCAAGCGACAGGGGGGTATAGCAATCAGCCCCAGCATTTT. Its translation is CASSQATGGYSNQPQHF.

The chain couples TRBV6-1 to TRBJ2-3; tentatively, D is TRBD1 (6 bases). CDR3 length: 16 residues. CDR1 is MNHNS and CDR2 is SASEGT in the germline V gene. V gave up 0 bases and J gave up 4 bases, with 14 bases separating them. CDR3: CASSEAGQGLADTQYF. In nucleotides, the CDR3 is TGTGCCAGCAGTGAAGCCGGGCAGGGGTTGGCAGATACGCAGTATTTT.

The table lists this clone with a few counts. The J gene is TRBJ1-1, the V gene TRBV5-4; 8 bases line up with TRBD1. The CDR3 length is 14 residues. The junction had 6 bases not matched to a gene; V was cut back by 4 bases and J by 4 bases. Germline V lookup: CDR1 SGHNT, CDR2 YYREEE (reference sequence). CDR3 DNA: TGTGCCAGCAGCATCCCCACAGGGGGCACTGAAGCTTTCTTT. It is translated as CASSIPTGGTEAFF. Drawing the rest from reference TRBV5-4 and TRBJ1-1, the complete variable domain is ETGVTQSPTHLIKTRGQQVTLRCSSQSGHNTVSWYQQALGQGPQFIFQYYREEENGRGNFPPRFSGLQFPNYSSELNVNALELDDSALYLCASSIPTGGTEAFFGQGTRLTVV.

The rearrangement uses TRBV2 and TRBJ1-1; D possibly corresponds to TRBD1 (5 bases). The CDR3 extends over 13 amino acids. The V gene's germline CDR1 is SNHLY and CDR2 FYNNEI. The V end was cut by 0 bases, the J end by 6 bases, with 8 bases between. The CDR3 DNA reads as TGTGCCAGCAGTGAAGCAGGGGCGGCTGAAGCTTTCTTT. As protein: CASSEAGAAEAFF.

The chain couples TRBV10-3 to TRBJ2-3; 8 nucleotides align to TRBD1. CDR1 and CDR2 (germline): ENHRY, SYGVKD. This CDR3 has 18 residues. Trimming at V came to 4 bases and at J to 6 bases, leaving 18 bases not matched to a gene. CDR3 nucleotide sequence: TGTGCCATCAGTGCTACCCACACCCCGGACAGGGAATCCGATACGCAGTATTTT. Translation gives CAISATHTPDRESDTQYF.

The V gene is TRBV29-1, the J gene TRBJ1-4; D is ambiguous. The CDR3 loop spans 15 amino acids. With 4 bases removed from V and 1 base from J, the gap between germline ends came to 13 bases. Germline CDR1 and CDR2: SQVTM and ANQGSEA. Here the CDR3 reads CSVAVSRGTNEKLFF. CDR3 nucleotides: TGCAGCGTTGCTGTTTCGCGTGGAACTAATGAAAAACTGTTTTTT.

The chain links TRBV5-1 to TRBJ2-1; 8 positions match TRBD2. This CDR3 contains 16 residues. With 4 bases clipped from V and 0 bases from J, the junction kept 6 bases outside the gene matches. Germline V CDR1 and CDR2: SGHRS, YFSETQ. The CDR3 region is CASSPSGGASYNEQFF. The CDR3 bases are TGCGCCAGCAGCCCTTCGGGAGGGGCCTCCTACAATGAGCAGTTCTTC.

This clone was recorded once. The chain links TRBV4-3 to TRBJ2-3; D uncertain. The length of the CDR3 is 14 residues. The ends were cut back, 1 base at V and 2 bases at J, with 7 bases in the middle. The germline V gene has CDR1 LGHNA and CDR2 YSLEER. This CDR3 is CASSQGLSTDTQYF. The CDR3 bases are TGCGCCAGCAGCCAAGGCCTATCCACAGATACGCAGTATTTT.

In this sample, this clone is medium-sized. The chain carries TRBV4-1 and TRBJ1-3; D uncertain. The V end was cut by 0 bases, the J end by 0 bases, with 15 bases between. The CDR3 has 18 amino acids. Germline CDR1 and CDR2: MGHRA and YSYEKL. DNA of the CDR3: TGCGCCAGCAGCCAAGATCTCGCCGGGAGAAGCTCTGGAAACACCATATATTTT. Translated: CASSQDLAGRSSGNTIYF.

The chain recombines TRBV6-5 with TRBJ1-3; a possible D gene is TRBD1 (6 bases). Germline assignment: CDR1 MNHEY and CDR2 SVGAGI. The V end was cut by 8 bases, the J end by 0 bases, with 14 bases between. This CDR3 has 15 amino acids. CDR3 loop: CASARQDVSGNTIYF. CDR3 coding DNA: TGTGCCAGCGCCAGACAGGACGTCTCTGGAAACACCATATATTTT.

A few counts support this clone. V is TRBV15 and J is TRBJ2-7, with a possible D match to TRBD2 (6 bases). Trimming took off 0 bases at V and 0 bases at J, with 9 bases between the two ends. The CDR3 loop spans 15 amino acids. The germline V gene has CDR1 LNHNV and CDR2 YYDKDF (reference sequence). The DNA for the CDR3 is TGTGCCACCAGCAGAGATAACGGGGGCTCCTACGAGCAGTACTTC. Amino acids: CATSRDNGGSYEQYF.

The rearrangement uses TRBV11-2 and TRBJ2-3; 9 nucleotides agree with TRBD1. The CDR3 is 16 residues long. The germline CDR1 and CDR2 sequences are SGHAT and FQNNGV. The J segment lost 3 bases and the V segment lost 1 base, leaving 5 bases of the junction unmatched. Here the CDR3 DNA reads TGTGCCAGCAGCTTAGCCTGGGACAGGGAAACAGATACGCAGTATTTT. This codes for CASSLAWDRETDTQYF. Drawing the rest from reference TRBV11-2 and TRBJ2-3, the complete variable domain is EAGVAQSPRYKIIEKRQSVAFWCNPISGHATLYWYQQILGQGPKLLIQFQNNGVVDDSQLPKDRFSAERLKGVDSTLKIQPAKLEDSAVYLCASSLAWDRETDTQYFGPGTRLTVL.

This chain uses TRBV19 with TRBJ2-7; no clear D gene. This CDR3 has 14 amino acids. The ends were cut back, 3 bases at V and 1 base at J, with 10 bases in the middle. In germline, CDR1 is LNHDA, CDR2 SQIVND (reference sequence). The CDR3: CASSIGEESYEQYF. The CDR3 nucleotides read TGTGCCAGTAGTATCGGTGAGGAGTCCTACGAGCAGTACTTC.

This chain uses TRBV4-3 with TRBJ2-1; 9 nucleotides agree with TRBD2. Germline CDR1 is LGHNA and CDR2 is YSLEER. The CDR3 contains 20 residues. V was clipped by 0 bases and J by 2 bases; unmatched bases: 14. The CDR3 DNA follows: TGCGCCAGCAGCCAAGAATGGGCTAGCGGGACGTTAAGGCCCTACAATGAGCAGTTCTTC. Protein sequence: CASSQEWASGTLRPYNEQFF.

V usage is TRBV4-1 and J usage is TRBJ1-2; D unclear. Trimming stripped 1 base from V and 1 base from J, with 7 bases between. Germline values: CDR1 MGHRA, CDR2 YSYEKL. The CDR3 is made up of 14 amino acids. The CDR3 DNA reads as TGCGCCAGCAGCCAAGGTCGTCTTAACTATGGCTACACCTTC. Translating gives CASSQGRLNYGYTF.

The chain uses TRBV18 and TRBJ2-6; possibly TRBD1 for D (6 bases). The CDR3 is 15 amino acids. V lost 6 bases and J 2 bases, leaving 11 bases between the germline ends. The V gene's germline CDR1 is KGHSH and CDR2 LQKENI. For the CDR3, the DNA is TGTGCCAGCTCTCAAGACAGGCCTGGGGCCAACGTCCTGACTTTC. As protein: CASSQDRPGANVLTF.

The chain uses TRBV6-2 or TRBV6-3 and TRBJ2-3; 8 bases align to TRBD1. Trimming took 2 bases from V and 7 from J; bases not matched to a gene: 14. Germline lookup yields CDR1 MNHEY and CDR2 SVGEGT. This CDR3 comprises 17 residues. DNA of the CDR3: TGTGCCAGCAGTTACCCTGGACAGGGACCCGGTATATATACGCAGTATTTT. It specifies CASSYPGQGPGIYTQYF.

The chain recombines TRBV13 with TRBJ1-2; D is unresolved. The germline V gene has CDR1 PRHDT and CDR2 FYEKMQ (reference sequence). The CDR3 extends over 14 amino acids. Deletions cut 1 base from V and 2 bases from J, with 8 bases between. CDR3 nucleotide sequence: TGTGCCAGCAGCTTAGTCAGTTCGAACTATGGCTACACCTTC. This codes for CASSLVSSNYGYTF.

This chain links TRBV18 with TRBJ1-4; weak D call: TRBD1 (6 bases). Germline-derived CDR1 and CDR2 are KGHSH and LQKENI. V was pared by 2 bases and J by 8 bases, with 12 bases between. The CDR3 is made up of 14 amino acids. Here the CDR3 DNA reads TGTGCCAGCTCACCAGCACAGCAGGGGGAAAAACTGTTTTTT. It translates to CASSPAQQGEKLFF.

CDR3 sequence reads: CASSVGTSGGADSEQFF. The CDR3 DNA is TGTGCCAGCAGCGTAGGGACTAGCGGGGGGGCCGATTCTGAGCAGTTCTTC. V is TRBV9 and J is TRBJ2-1; 15 bases match TRBD2. After removal of 0 bases from V and 9 bases from J, the junction contained 7 bases not matched to a gene. This CDR3 region has 17 residues. The germline CDR1 and CDR2 sequences are SGDLS and YYNGEE.

The gene calls are TRBV5-6 and TRBJ1-1; D remains ambiguous. The CDR3 is 16 residues long. Germline V gene data show CDR1 as SGHDT and CDR2 as YYEEEE. Trimming shortened V by 0 bases and J by 1 base, and 13 bases separated the two germline ends. The CDR3 reads CASSLVLQNTNTEAFF. The CDR3 nucleotides are TGTGCCAGCAGCTTGGTTTTGCAGAACACGAACACTGAAGCTTTCTTT.

On this clone itself: The sample has other DNA sequences that encode this CDR3 too. The gene calls are TRBV4-1 and TRBJ2-1; TRBD2 matches at 7 bases. V dropped 0 bases and J dropped 3; count of bases not matched to a gene: 2. Germline CDR1 reads MGHRA; CDR2 reads YSYEKL. The CDR3 is made up of 15 amino acids. As DNA, the CDR3 is TGCGCCAGCAGCCAAGATGGCGGGGGCTACAATGAGCAGTTCTTC. Translated: CASSQDGGGYNEQFF.